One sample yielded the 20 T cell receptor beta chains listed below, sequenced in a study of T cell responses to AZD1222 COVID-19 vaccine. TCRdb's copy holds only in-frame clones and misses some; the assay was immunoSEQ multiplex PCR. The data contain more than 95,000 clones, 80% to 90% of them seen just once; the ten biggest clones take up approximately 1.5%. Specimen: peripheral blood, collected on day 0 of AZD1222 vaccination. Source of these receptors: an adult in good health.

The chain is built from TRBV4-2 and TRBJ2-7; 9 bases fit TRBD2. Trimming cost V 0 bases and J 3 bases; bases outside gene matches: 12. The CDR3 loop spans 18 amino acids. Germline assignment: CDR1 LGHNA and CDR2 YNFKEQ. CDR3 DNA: TGTGCCAGCAGCCAAGAGTCTAGCGGGGAGCCCGCTCACTACGAGCAGTACTTC. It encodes CASSQESSGEPAHYEQYF.

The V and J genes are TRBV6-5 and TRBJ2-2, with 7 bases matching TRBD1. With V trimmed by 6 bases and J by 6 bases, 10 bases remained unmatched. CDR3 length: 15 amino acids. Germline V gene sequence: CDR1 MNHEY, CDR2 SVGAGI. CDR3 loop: CASRMGQSEAGELFF. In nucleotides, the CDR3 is TGTGCCAGCAGAATGGGACAGTCGGAGGCCGGGGAGCTGTTTTTT.

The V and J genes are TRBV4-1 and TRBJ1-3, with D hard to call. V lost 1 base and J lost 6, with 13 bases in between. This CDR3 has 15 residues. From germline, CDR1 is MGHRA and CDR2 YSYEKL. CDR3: CASSQGRQSLNTIYF. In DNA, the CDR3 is TGCGCCAGCAGCCAAGGCCGCCAATCGTTAAACACCATATATTTT.

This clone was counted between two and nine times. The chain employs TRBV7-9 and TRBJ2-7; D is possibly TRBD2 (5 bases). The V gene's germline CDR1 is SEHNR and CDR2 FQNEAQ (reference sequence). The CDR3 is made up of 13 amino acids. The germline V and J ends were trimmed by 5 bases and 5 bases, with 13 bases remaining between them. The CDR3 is CASSRKEEDEQYF. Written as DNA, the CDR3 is TGTGCCAGCAGCCGCAAAGAGGAGGACGAGCAGTACTTC. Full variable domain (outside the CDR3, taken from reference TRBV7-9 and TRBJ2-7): DTGVSQNPRHKITKRGQNVTFRCDPISEHNRLYWYRQTLGQGPEFLTYFQNEAQLEKSRLLSDRFSAERPKGSFSTLEIQRTEQGDSAMYLCASSRKEEDEQYFGPGTRLTVT.

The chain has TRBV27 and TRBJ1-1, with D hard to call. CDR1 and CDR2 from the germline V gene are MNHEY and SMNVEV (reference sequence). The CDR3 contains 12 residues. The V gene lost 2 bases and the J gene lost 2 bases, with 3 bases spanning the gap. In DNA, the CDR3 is TGTGCCAGCAGTTTAGGCAACACTGAAGCTTTCTTT. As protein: CASSLGNTEAFF.

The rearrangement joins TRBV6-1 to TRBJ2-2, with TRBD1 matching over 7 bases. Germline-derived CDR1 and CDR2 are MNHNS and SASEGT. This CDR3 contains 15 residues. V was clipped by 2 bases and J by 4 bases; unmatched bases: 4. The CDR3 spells CASSELTGSTGELFF. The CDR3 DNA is TGTGCCAGCAGTGAATTGACAGGGTCCACCGGGGAGCTGTTTTTT.

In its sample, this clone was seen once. CDR3 amino acids: CATSREGTGYSIQYF. CDR3 bases: TGTGCCACCAGCAGAGAAGGGACAGGGTATAGCATTCAGTACTTC. V usage is TRBV15 and J usage is TRBJ2-4, with TRBD1 identical over 9 bases. Germline V CDR1 and CDR2: LNHNV, YYDKDF (reference sequence). Trimming took 0 bases from V and 9 from J; bases not matched to a gene: 6. The CDR3 is 15 amino acids.

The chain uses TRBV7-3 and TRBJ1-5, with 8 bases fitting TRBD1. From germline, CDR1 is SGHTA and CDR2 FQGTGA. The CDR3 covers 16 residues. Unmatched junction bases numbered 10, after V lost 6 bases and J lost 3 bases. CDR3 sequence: CASSPAGQVNNQPQHF. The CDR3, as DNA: TGTGCCAGCAGTCCAGCGGGACAGGTAAACAATCAGCCCCAGCATTTT.

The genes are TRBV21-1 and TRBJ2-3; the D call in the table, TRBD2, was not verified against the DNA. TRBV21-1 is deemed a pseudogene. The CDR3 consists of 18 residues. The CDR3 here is CASSSHLEARGFTDTQYF. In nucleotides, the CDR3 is TGTGCCAGCAGCTCCCACTTGGAAGCGCGGGGCTTCACAGATACGCAGTATTTT.

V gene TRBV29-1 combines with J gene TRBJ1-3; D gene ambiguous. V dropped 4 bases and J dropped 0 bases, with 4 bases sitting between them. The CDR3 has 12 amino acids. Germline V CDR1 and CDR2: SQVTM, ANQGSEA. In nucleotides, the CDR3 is TGCAGCGTTGTTACCTCTGGAAACACCATATATTTT. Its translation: CSVVTSGNTIYF. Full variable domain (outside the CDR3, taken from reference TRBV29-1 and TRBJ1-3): SAVISQKPSRDICQRGTSLTIQCQVDSQVTMMFWYRQQPGQSLTLIATANQGSEATYESGFVIDKFPISRPNLTFSTLTVSNMSPEDSSIYLCSVVTSGNTIYFGEGSWLTVV.

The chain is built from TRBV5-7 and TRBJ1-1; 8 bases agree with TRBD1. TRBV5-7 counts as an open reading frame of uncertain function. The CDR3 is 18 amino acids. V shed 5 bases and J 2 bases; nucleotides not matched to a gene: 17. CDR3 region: CASRAYTGGGRYNTEAFF. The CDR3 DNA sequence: TGTGCCAGCAGGGCATACACAGGGGGAGGTAGGTATAACACTGAAGCTTTCTTT.

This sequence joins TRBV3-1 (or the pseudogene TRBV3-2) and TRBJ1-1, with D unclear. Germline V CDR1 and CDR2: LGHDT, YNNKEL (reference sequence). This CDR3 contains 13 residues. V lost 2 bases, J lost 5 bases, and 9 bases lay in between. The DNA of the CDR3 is TGTGCCAGCAGCCAACTACCTGAAACTGAAGCTTTCTTT. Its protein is CASSQLPETEAFF.

The CDR3: CASSTQGGYGYTF. Here the CDR3 DNA reads TGTGCCAGTAGTACGCAGGGGGGATATGGCTACACCTTC. The chain is built from TRBV19 and TRBJ1-2; TRBD1 matches at 7 bases. The CDR3 is 13 residues long. Germline loops: CDR1 LNHDA, CDR2 SQIVND (reference sequence). Germline trimming cut 4 bases from V and 5 bases from J; bases unmatched to any gene: 4.

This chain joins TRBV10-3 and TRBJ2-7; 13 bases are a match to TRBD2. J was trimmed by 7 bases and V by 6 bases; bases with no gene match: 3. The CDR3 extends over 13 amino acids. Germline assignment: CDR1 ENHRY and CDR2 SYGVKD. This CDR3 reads CAIRTSGRREQYF. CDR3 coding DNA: TGTGCCATCAGGACTAGCGGGAGGCGAGAGCAGTACTTC.

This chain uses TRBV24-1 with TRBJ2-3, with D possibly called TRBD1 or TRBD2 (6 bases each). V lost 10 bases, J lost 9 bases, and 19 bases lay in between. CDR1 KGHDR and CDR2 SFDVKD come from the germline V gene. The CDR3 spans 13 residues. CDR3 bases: TGTGCCACAAGGGGGGTCTCCACGGGCACGCAGTATTTT. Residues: CATRGVSTGTQYF.

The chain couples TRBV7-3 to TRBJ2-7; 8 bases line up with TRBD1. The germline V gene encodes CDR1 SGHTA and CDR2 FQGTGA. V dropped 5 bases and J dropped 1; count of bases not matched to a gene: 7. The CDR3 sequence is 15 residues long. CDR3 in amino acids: CASSASGQGSYEQYF. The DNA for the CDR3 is TGTGCCAGCAGCGCCAGCGGACAGGGATCCTACGAGCAGTACTTC.

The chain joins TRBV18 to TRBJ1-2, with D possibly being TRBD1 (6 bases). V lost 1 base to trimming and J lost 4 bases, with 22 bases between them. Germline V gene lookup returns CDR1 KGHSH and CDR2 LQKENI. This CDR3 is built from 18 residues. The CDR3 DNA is TGTGCCAGCTCACCACGTGGGGGCGCGGAATCGGTGGGCTATGGCTACACCTTC. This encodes CASSPRGGAESVGYGYTF. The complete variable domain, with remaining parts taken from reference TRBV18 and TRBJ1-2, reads NAGVMQNPRHLVRRRGQEARLRCSPMKGHSHVYWYRQLPEEGLKFMVYLQKENIIDESGMPKERFSAEFPKEGPSILRIQQVVRGDSAAYFCASSPRGGAESVGYGYTFGSGTRLTVV.

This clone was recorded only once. CDR3 sequence (DNA): TGTGCCAGTAGTATAAGTGGCAGACGAAATGAAGCTTTCTTT. Protein: CASSISGRRNEAFF. The chain recombines TRBV19 with TRBJ1-1; unclear D gene. V was shortened by 2 bases and J by 7 bases, with 14 bases between the two germline ends. The germline V gene has CDR1 LNHDA and CDR2 SQIVND (reference sequence). The CDR3 is 14 amino acids.

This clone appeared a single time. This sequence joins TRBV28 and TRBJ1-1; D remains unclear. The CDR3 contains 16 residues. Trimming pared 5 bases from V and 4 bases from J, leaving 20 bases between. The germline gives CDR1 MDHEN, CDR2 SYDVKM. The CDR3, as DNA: TGTGCCAGCAGTCCTGAGAGGGTAGGTGGTAGCACTGAAGCTTTCTTT. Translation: CASSPERVGGSTEAFF.

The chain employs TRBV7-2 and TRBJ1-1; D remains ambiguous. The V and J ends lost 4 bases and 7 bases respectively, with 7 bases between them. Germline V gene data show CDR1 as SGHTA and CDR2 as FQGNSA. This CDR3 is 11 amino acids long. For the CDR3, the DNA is TGTGCCAGCAGCTCGACTCGTGAAGCTTTCTTT. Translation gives CASSSTREAFF. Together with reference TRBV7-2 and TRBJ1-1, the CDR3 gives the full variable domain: GAGVSQSPSNKVTEKGKDVELRCDPISGHTALYWYRQSLGQGLEFLIYFQGNSAPDKSGLPSDRFSAERTGGSVSTLTIQRTQQEDSAVYLCASSSTREAFFGQGTRLTVV.